This entry lists 4 T cell receptor beta chains sequenced from one sample in a study of blood T cell repertoires in COVID-19. Repertoires were generated with immunoSEQ multiplex PCR, while TCRdb's copy carries only in-frame clones and drops some. Of roughly 150,000 clones listed, roughly 78% were seen once; the top ten hold over 15%. Source material: PBMCs or T cells enriched from blood (not recorded which). Receptors were obtained from a woman between 70 and 85 years old in a cohort exposed to, infected with or recovered from COVID-19 (not recorded which).

The chain links TRBV4-2 to TRBJ1-5, with a tentative D call TRBD1 (5 bases). The V gene's germline CDR1 is LGHNA and CDR2 YNFKEQ. The CDR3 sequence is 15 residues long. V dropped 1 base and J dropped 7 bases, with 14 bases sitting between them. CDR3 sequence reads: CASSQVMRKGQPQHF. The CDR3 DNA is TGTGCCAGCAGCCAAGTCATGCGGAAGGGGCAGCCCCAGCATTTT.

J is TRBJ1-1 and V is TRBV18; D gene ambiguous. CDR1 and CDR2 (germline): KGHSH, LQKENI. V was pared by 6 bases and J by 5 bases, with 13 bases between. The CDR3 length is 13 residues. This CDR3 reads CASSRTAGTEAFF. The DNA of the CDR3 is TGTGCCAGCTCGAGAACCGCGGGTACTGAAGCTTTCTTT.

The chain uses TRBV27 and TRBJ1-1; no reliable D call. This CDR3 region has 15 residues. CDR1 and CDR2 (germline): MNHEY, SMNVEV (reference sequence). Between the trimmed V and J ends, which lost 8 bases and 0 bases, there was a span of 16 bases. The CDR3 spells CASLPQAGMNTEAFF. The CDR3 bases are TGTGCCAGCCTGCCCCAGGCAGGCATGAACACTGAAGCTTTCTTT.

Only one count was recorded for this clone. In DNA form, the CDR3 reads TGTGCCAGCAGCGCACCCGGGAGATACGAGCAGTACTTC. As protein: CASSAPGRYEQYF. The V gene is TRBV9, the J gene TRBJ2-7; possible D gene TRBD2, 6 bases. The CDR3 is made up of 13 amino acids. Trimming pared 3 bases from V and 4 bases from J, leaving 11 bases between. Looked up from germline, CDR1 is SGDLS and CDR2 is YYNGEE.